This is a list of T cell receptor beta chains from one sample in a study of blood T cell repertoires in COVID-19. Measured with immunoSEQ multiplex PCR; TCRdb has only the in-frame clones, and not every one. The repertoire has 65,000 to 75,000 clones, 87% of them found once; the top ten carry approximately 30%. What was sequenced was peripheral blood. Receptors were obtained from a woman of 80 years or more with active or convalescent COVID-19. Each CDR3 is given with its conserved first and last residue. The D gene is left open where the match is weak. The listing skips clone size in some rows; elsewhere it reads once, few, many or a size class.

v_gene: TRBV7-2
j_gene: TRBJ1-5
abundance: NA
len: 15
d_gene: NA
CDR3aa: CASSLIGGAGQPQHF
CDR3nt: TGTGCCAGCAGCTTAATCGGGGGGGCGGGTCAGCCCCAGCATTTT

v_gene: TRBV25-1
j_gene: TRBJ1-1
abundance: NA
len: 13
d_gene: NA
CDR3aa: CASRYHPDTEAFF
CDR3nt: TGTGCCAGCCGATACCACCCGGACACTGAAGCTTTCTTT

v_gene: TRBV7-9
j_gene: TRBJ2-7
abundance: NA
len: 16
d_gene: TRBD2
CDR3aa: CASSSSLAGAPYEQYF
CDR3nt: TGTGCCAGCAGCTCAAGCCTAGCGGGGGCCCCCTACGAGCAGTACTTC

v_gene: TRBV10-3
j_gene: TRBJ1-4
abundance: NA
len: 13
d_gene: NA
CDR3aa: CAIRTDFNEKLFF
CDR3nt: TGTGCCATACGGACAGACTTTAATGAAAAACTGTTTTTT

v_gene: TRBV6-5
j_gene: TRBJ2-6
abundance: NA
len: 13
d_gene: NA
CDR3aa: CASSGTGANVLTF
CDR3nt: TGTGCCAGCTCAGGAACTGGGGCCAACGTCCTGACTTTC

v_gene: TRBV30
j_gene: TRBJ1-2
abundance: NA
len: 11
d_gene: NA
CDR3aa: CAWAGVYGYTF
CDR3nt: TGTGCCTGGGCTGGAGTCTATGGCTACACCTTC

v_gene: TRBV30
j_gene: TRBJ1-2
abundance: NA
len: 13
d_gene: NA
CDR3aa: CAWGRGSNYGYTF
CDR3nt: TGTGCCTGGGGCAGGGGTTCGAACTATGGCTACACCTTC

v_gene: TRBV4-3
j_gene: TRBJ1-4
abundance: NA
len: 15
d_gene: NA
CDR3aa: CASSQAGRTNEKLFF
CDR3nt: TGCGCCAGCAGCCAAGCGGGAAGGACTAATGAAAAACTGTTTTTT

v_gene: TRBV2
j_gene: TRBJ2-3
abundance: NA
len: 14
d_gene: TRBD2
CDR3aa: CASIQTSGADTQYF
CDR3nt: TGTGCCAGCATCCAGACTAGCGGGGCAGATACGCAGTATTTT

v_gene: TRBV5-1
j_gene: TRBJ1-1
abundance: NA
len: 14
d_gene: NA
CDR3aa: CASSFARGNTEAFF
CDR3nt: TGCGCCAGCAGCTTTGCCAGGGGGAACACTGAAGCTTTCTTT

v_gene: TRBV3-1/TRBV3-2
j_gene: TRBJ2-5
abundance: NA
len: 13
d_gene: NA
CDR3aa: CASSALQQETQYF
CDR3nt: TGTGCCAGCAGCGCCTTACAGCAAGAGACCCAGTACTTC

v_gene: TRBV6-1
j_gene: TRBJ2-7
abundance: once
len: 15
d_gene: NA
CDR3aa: CASSEAGWSSYEQYF
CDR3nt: TGTGCCAGCAGTGAAGCAGGCTGGAGCTCCTACGAGCAGTACTTC

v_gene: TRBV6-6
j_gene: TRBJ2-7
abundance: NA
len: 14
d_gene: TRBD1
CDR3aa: CASSSGQGVYEQYF
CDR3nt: TGTGCCAGCAGTTCTGGACAGGGGGTCTACGAGCAGTACTTC

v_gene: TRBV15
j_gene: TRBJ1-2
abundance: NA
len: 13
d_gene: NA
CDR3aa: CATSRDSSGGYTF
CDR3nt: TGTGCCACCAGCAGAGATTCCTCAGGTGGCTACACCTTC

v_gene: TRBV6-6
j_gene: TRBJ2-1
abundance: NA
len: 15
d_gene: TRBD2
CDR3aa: CASSQLAGGGDEQFF
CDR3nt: TGTGCCAGCAGCCAACTAGCGGGGGGGGGCGATGAGCAGTTCTTC

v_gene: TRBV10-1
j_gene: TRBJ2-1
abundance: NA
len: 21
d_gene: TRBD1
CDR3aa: CASSPTQGQGAVKSSYNEQFF
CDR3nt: TGCGCCAGCAGCCCTACCCAAGGACAGGGGGCTGTGAAGAGCTCCTACAATGAGCAGTTCTTC

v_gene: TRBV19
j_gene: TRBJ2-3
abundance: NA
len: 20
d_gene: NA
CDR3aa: CASSNPGQGRGLARLDTQYF
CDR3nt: TGTGCCAGTAGCAATCCGGGACAGGGTCGAGGACTAGCACGACTAGATACGCAGTATTTT

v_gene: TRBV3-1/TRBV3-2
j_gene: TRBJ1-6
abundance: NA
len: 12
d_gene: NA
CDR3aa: CASTLNGSPLHF
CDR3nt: TGTGCCAGCACTCTAAACGGTTCACCCCTCCACTTT

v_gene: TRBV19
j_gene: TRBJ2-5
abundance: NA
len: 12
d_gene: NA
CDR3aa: CASSIGGETQYF
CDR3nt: TGTGCCAGTAGTATTGGGGGGGAGACCCAGTACTTC

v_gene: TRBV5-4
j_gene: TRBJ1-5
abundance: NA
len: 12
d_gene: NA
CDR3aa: CASSLRGQPQHF
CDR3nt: TGTGCCAGCAGCTTACGGGGTCAGCCCCAGCATTTT

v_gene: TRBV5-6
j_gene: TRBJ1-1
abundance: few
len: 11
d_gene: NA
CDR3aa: CASSSTGEAFF
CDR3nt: TGTGCCAGCAGCTCGACAGGTGAAGCTTTCTTT

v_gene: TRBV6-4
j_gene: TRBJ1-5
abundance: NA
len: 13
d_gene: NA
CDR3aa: CASSVTGNQPQHF
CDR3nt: TGTGCCAGCAGTGTTACAGGCAATCAGCCCCAGCATTTT

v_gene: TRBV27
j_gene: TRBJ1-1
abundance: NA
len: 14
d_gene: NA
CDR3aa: CASRIGRLNTEAFF
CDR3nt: TGTGCCAGCAGGATTGGCAGATTGAACACTGAAGCTTTCTTT

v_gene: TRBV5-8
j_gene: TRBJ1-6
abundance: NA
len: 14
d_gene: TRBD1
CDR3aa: CASSLGQDNSPLHF
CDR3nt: TGTGCCAGCAGCCTCGGACAGGATAATTCGCCCCTCCACTTT

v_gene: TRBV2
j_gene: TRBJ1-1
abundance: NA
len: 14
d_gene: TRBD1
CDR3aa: CASSPSWTGFEAFF
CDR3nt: TGTGCCAGCAGCCCCAGCTGGACAGGGTTTGAAGCTTTCTTT

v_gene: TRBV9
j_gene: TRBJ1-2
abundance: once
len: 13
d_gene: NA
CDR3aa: CASSPGGGYGYTF
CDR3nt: TGTGCCAGCAGCCCCGGGGGGGGGTATGGCTACACCTTC

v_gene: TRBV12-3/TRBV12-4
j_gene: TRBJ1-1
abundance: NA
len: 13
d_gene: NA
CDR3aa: CASSLIGSTEAFF
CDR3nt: TGTGCCAGCAGTTTAATAGGGAGCACTGAAGCTTTCTTT

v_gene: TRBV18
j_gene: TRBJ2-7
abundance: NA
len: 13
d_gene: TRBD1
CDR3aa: CASSLGQGDEQYF
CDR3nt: TGTGCCAGCTCACTCGGACAGGGGGACGAGCAGTACTTC

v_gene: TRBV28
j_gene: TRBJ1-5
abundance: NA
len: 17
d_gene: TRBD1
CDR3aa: CASSPPRTGGSNQPQHF
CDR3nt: TGTGCCAGCAGTCCCCCCCGGACAGGGGGGAGCAATCAGCCCCAGCATTTT

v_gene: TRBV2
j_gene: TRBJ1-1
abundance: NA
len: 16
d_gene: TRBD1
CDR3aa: CASSQQLQGVNTEAFF
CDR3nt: TGTGCCAGCAGCCAACAACTCCAGGGGGTGAACACTGAAGCTTTCTTT

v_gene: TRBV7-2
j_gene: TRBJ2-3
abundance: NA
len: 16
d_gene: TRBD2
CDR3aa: CASSTRLAGMTDTQYF
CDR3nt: TGTGCCAGCAGCACGCGACTAGCGGGGATGACAGATACGCAGTATTTT

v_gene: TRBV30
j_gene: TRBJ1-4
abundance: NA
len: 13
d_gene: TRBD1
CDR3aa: CAWSDRGREKLFF
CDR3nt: TGTGCCTGGAGTGACAGGGGGCGAGAAAAACTGTTTTTT

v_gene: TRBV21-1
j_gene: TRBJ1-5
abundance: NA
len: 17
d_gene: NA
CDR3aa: CASSKEEAGAILSAQHF
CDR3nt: TGTGCCAGCAGCAAAGAGGAGGCGGGGGCAATTCTCTCGGCCCAGCATTTT

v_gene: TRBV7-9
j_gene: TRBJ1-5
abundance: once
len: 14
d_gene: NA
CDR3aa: CASSFSFSNQPQHF
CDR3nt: TGTGCCAGCAGCTTTAGTTTTAGCAATCAGCCCCAGCATTTT

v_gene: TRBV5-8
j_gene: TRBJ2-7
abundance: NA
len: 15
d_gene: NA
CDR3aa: CASSFGLVVPYEQYF
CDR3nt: TGTGCCAGCAGCTTTGGCCTAGTAGTCCCCTACGAGCAGTACTTC

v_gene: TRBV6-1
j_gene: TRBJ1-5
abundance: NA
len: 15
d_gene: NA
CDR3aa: CASSEGQVSNQPQHF
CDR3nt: TGTGCCAGCAGTGAAGGCCAGGTTAGCAATCAGCCCCAGCATTTT

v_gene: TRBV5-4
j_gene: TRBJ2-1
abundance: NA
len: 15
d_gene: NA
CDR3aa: CASSHQGGALNEQFF
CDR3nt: TGTGCCAGCAGCCACCAAGGGGGGGCATTGAATGAGCAGTTCTTC

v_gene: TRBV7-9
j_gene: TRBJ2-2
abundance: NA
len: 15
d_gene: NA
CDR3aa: CASSLDGGPTGELFF
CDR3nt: TGTGCCAGCAGCTTAGATGGGGGCCCCACCGGGGAGCTGTTTTTT

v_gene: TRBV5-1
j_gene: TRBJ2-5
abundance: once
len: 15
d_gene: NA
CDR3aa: CASSLVGGQGETQYF
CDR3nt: TGCGCCAGCAGCTTGGTGGGGGGGCAAGGAGAGACCCAGTACTTC

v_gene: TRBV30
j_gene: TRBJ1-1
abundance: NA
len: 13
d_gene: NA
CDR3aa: CAWIQDLASEAFF
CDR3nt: TGTGCCTGGATCCAGGATTTGGCATCGGAAGCTTTCTTT